Relative to its sample, the clone carrying this TCR beta chain is medium-sized (0.01 to 0.1%). TCRdb re-called the 5' RACE reads through MiXCR, storing one row per CDR3 protein. The profile shows about 60,000 distinct CDR3 sequences, around 8.4% of them singletons. CDR1 is SGHRS, CDR2 YFSETQ, per germline. The CDR3 has 16 amino acids. Losses at the gene ends were 0 bases for V and 4 bases for J; bases not matched to a gene: 9. The data derive from a study of spatial heterogeneity in lung cancer. Turning to the study itself: A unique TCR and UMI combination showed up more than ten times in raw reads, on average.

Time point in this sample: sample taken at primary tumor resection. The study sequenced unsorted whole RNA from tumor, nontumor lung or frozen PBMC. The clonotype originates from a female donor with early-stage non-small cell lung cancer. The gene calls are TRBV5-1 and TRBJ1-2; TRBD1 aligns across 7 bases. The sequenced sample was PBMCs, obtained at surgery. The CDR3 protein is CASSLEPTDRLYGYTF. In nucleotides, the CDR3 is TGCGCCAGCAGCTTGGAACCTACGGACAGGCTCTATGGCTACACCTTC.